The present TCR beta chain was sequenced within a study of cytomegalovirus exposure and HLA in healthy donors. The PCR had 60 Vbeta and 13 Jbeta primers. The protocol was immunoSEQ multiplex PCR, while the TCRdb copy is restricted to in-frame clones and leaves out a portion. The data contain tens of thousands of clones, about two thirds of them singletons. The V gene's germline CDR1 is MNHNY and CDR2 SVGAGI (reference sequence). V was clipped by 8 bases and J by 0 bases, with 10 bases between them. The CDR3 is 13 residues long. The genes are TRBV6-6 and TRBJ1-2; D is ambiguous. This TCR came from a woman aged 45-60 years in good health and CMV-seropositive. Source material: PBMCs. In nucleotides, the CDR3 is TGTGCCAGCCTAGTCCAGTCTAACTATGGCTACACCTTC. Encoded protein: CASLVQSNYGYTF.